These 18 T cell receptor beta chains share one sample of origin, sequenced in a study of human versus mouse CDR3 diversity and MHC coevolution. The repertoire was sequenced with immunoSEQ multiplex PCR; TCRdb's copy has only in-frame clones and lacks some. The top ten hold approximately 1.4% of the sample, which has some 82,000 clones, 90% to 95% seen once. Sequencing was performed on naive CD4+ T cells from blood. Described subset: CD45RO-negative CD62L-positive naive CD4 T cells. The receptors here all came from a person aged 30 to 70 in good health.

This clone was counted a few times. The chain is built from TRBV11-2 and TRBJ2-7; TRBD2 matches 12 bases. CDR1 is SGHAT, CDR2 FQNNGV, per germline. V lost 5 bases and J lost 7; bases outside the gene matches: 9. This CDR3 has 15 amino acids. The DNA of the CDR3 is TGTGCCAGCAGCCCACCAGGACTAGCGGGGTGGGAGCAGTACTTC. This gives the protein CASSPPGLAGWEQYF.

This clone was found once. CDR3 sequence reads: CASSTPDTYTEAFF. CDR3 in DNA: TGTGCCAGCAGCACCCCCGACACTTACACTGAAGCTTTCTTT. The genes are TRBV7-2 and TRBJ1-1; no clear D. The germline gives CDR1 SGHTA, CDR2 FQGNSA. The CDR3 consists of 14 residues. V lost 5 bases and J lost 3, with 13 bases in between.

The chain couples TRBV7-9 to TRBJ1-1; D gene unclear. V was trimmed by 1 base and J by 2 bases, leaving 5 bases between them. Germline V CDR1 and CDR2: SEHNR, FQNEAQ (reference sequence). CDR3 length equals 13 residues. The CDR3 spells CASSLGTNTEAFF. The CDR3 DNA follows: TGTGCCAGCAGCTTAGGCACAAACACTGAAGCTTTCTTT.

DNA for the CDR3: TGTGCCTGGACCCCCGTTGGGGCCCCACGCAACACTGAAGCTTTCTTT. Translated: CAWTPVGAPRNTEAFF. This sequence joins TRBV30 and TRBJ1-1, with D tentatively TRBD1 (5 bases). Per germline, CDR1 GTSNPN and CDR2 SVGIG (reference sequence). This CDR3 is 16 amino acids long. V was cut by 4 bases and J by 2 bases, with 20 bases left in between.

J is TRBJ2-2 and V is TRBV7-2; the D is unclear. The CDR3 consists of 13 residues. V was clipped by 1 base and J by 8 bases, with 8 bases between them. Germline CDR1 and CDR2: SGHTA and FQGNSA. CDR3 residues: CASSLGLVGELFF. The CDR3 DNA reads TGTGCCAGCAGCTTAGGCCTAGTTGGGGAGCTGTTTTTT.

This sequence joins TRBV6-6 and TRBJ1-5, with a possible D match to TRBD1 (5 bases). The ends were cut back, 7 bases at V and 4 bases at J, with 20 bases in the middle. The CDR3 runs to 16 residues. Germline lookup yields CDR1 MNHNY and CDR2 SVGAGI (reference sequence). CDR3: CASTNSRGPVNQPQHF. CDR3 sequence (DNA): TGTGCCAGCACCAATAGTAGGGGCCCTGTTAATCAGCCCCAGCATTTT.

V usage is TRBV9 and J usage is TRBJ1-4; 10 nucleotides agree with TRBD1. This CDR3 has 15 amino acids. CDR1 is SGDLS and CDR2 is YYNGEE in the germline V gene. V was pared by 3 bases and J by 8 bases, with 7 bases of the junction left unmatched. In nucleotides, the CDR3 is TGTGCCAGCAGCGGGGACAGGGGAGTTGGCGAAAAACTGTTTTTT. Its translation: CASSGDRGVGEKLFF.

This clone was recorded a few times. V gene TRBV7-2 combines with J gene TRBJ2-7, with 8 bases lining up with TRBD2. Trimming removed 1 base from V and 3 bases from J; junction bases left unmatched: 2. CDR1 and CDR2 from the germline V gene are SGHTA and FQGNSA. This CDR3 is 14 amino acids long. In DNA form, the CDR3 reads TGTGCCAGCAGCTTAGGGCTAGCGGGCTACGAGCAGTACTTC. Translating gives CASSLGLAGYEQYF.

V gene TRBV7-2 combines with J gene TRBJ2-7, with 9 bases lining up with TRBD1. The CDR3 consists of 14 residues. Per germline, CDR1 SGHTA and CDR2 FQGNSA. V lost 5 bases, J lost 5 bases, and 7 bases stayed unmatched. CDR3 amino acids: CASSPGQGFDEQYF. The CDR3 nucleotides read TGTGCCAGCAGCCCTGGACAGGGGTTCGACGAGCAGTACTTC.

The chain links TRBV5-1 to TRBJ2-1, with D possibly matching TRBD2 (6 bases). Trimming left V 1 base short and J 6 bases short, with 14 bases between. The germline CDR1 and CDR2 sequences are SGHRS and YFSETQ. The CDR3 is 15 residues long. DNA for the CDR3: TGCGCCAGCAGCTTGAACACTGTAGCGGCCAATGAGCAGTTCTTC. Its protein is CASSLNTVAANEQFF.

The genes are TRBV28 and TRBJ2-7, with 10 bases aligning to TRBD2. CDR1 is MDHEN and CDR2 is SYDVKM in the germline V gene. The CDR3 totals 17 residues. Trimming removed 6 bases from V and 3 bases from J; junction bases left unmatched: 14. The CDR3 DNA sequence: TGTGCCAGCAGCCTCCCCAAGGGAGCGGGAGGGGACTACGAGCAGTACTTC. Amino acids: CASSLPKGAGGDYEQYF. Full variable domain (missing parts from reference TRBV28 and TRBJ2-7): DVKVTQSSRYLVKRTGEKVFLECVQDMDHENMFWYRQDPGLGLRLIYFSYDVKMKEKGDIPEGYSVSREKKERFSLILESASTNQTSMYLCASSLPKGAGGDYEQYFGPGTRLTVT.

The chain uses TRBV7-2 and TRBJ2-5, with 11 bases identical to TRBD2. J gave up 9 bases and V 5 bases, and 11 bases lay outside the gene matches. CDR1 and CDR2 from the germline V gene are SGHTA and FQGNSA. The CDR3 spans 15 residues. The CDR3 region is CASSPSGGPLEAQYF. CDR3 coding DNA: TGTGCCAGCAGCCCTAGCGGGGGGCCTCTGGAGGCCCAGTACTTC.

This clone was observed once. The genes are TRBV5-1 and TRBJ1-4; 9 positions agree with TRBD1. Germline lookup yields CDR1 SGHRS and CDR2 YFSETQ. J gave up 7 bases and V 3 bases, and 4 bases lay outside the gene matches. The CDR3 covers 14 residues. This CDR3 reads CASSSGQGPEKLFF. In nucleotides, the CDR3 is TGCGCCAGCAGCTCGGGACAGGGACCTGAAAAACTGTTTTTT.

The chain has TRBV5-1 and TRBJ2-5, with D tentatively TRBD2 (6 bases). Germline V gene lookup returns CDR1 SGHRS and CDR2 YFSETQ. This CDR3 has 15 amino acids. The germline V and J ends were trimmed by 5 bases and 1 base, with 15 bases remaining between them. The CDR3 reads CASRAPGGGQETQYF. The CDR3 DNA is TGCGCCAGCAGGGCCCCCGGGGGAGGCCAAGAGACCCAGTACTTC.

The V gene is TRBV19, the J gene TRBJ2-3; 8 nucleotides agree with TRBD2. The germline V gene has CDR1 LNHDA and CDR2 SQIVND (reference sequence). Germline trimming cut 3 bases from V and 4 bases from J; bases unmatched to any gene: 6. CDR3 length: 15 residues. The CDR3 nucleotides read TGTGCCAGTAGTATCGGGGGGGGGAGAGCAGATACGCAGTATTTT. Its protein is CASSIGGGRADTQYF.

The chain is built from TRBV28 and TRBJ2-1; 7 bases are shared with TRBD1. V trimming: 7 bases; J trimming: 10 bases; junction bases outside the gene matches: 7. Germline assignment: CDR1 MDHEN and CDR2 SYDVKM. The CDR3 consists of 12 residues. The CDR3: CASNSQTGEQFF. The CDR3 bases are TGTGCCAGCAATTCCCAGACAGGGGAGCAGTTCTTC.

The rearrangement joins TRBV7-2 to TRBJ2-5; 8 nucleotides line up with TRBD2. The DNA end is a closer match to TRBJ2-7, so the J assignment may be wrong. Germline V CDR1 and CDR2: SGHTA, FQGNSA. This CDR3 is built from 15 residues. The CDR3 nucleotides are TGTGCCAGCAGCTTAGGCGGGGGGCTCTCCTACGAGCAGTACTTC. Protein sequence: CASSLGGGLSYEQYF.

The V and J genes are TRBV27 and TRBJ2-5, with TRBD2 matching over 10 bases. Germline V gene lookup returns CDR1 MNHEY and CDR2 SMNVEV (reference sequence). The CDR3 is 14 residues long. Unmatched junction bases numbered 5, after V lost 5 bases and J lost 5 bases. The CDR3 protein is CASSPSGSEETQYF. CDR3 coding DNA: TGTGCCAGCAGTCCTAGCGGGAGCGAGGAGACCCAGTACTTC.